Described below is a single T cell receptor (beta chain) sequence and its context. Its antigen is not identified. This entry comes from a study of cytomegalovirus exposure and HLA in healthy donors. Study background: Drawn from HLA-typed donors, around 85 million unique TCRs were held in an early data release. Study results and caveats: TCR beta chains associated with HLA were, in a later analysis, more clonally expanded than equally common others. The availability of immune exposure information extended only to CMV serostatus.

CDR3 length: 14 amino acids. V was cut by 0 bases and J by 3 bases, with 8 bases left in between. Germline assignment: CDR1 LGHNA and CDR2 YNFKEQ. 60 Vbeta and 13 Jbeta primers were used in PCR. Assay: immunoSEQ multiplex PCR; the TCRdb copy retains only in-frame clones and omits some. The table shows around 200,000 clones, with more than 85% occurring only once. The source is a woman in her late teens or twenties in good health and CMV-seronegative. The rearrangement links TRBV4-2 to TRBJ1-2; D unresolved. The specimen sequenced was PBMCs. The CDR3 DNA is TGTGCCAGCAGCCAAGATGCCACAGACTATGGCTACACCTTC. Encoded protein: CASSQDATDYGYTF.